This T cell receptor beta chain was captured in a study of T-cell memory formation after mild COVID-19. Study summary: TCR clusters were largely donor specific. Broader study findings: Later expanders leaned CD4+, whereas day 15 to 85 contracting clones were balanced CD4/CD8.

TCRdb re-called the 5' RACE reads with MiXCR, one entry per CDR3 protein. The repertoire holds about 390,000 distinct CDR3 sequences, with 16% as singletons. In germline, CDR1 is SGHTA, CDR2 FQGTGA. CDR3 size: 15 residues. As for this clonotype: Its cognate antigen is unknown. The germline gene is not matched at one end of the junction; a read error may be the cause.

This rearrangement joins TRBV7-3 to TRBJ2-3; 12 bases map to TRBD2. The sequence derives from a man aged 18 to 30 who had mild COVID-19 (a few samples of this study predate the infection). Cell type and time point are not known. The source material was PBMCs or a T cell subset sorted from them (not recorded which). The CDR3 sequence is CASSSSGGDVDMQYF. CDR3 sequence (DNA): TGTGCCAGCAGTTCTAGCGGGGGGGATGTAGATATGCAGTATTTT.